This paragraph reports one TCR beta chain. This sample is part of a study of blood T cell repertoires in COVID-19. Overall study: Specimens from acute and convalescent COVID-19 originated in the United States, Italy and Spain.

Assay used: immunoSEQ multiplex PCR; TCRdb lists only in-frame clones, some missing. The profile covers 250,000 or so clones, with around 90% appearing a single time and 2.1% taken by the ten largest. This CDR3 region has 15 residues. Germline-derived CDR1 and CDR2 are SGHAT and FQNNGV. The J segment lost 5 bases and the V segment lost 5 bases, leaving 5 bases of the junction unmatched. Sequencing was carried out using peripheral blood. The source is a woman aged 60 to 75 with COVID-19, enrolled during active disease. The V call is TRBV11-2, the J call TRBJ1-6, with 8 bases lining up with TRBD1. The CDR3 coding sequence is TGTGCCAGCAGCCCCGACAGGGGAGATAATTCACCCCTCCACTTT. It translates to CASSPDRGDNSPLHF.